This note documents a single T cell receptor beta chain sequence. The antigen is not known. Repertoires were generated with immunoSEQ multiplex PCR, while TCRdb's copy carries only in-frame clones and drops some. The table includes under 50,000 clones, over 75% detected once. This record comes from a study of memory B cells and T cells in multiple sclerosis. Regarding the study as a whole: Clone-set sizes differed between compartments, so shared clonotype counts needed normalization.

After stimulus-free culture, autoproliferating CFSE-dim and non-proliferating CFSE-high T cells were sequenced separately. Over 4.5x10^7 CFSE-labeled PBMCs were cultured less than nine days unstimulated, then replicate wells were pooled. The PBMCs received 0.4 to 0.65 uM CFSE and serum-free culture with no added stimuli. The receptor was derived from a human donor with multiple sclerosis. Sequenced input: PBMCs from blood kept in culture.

Here the CDR3 reads CATSYDRATGELFF. The CDR3 DNA follows: TGTGCCACCAGCTATGACAGGGCCACCGGGGAGCTGTTTTTT. V gene TRBV15 combines with J gene TRBJ2-2, with 7 bases fitting TRBD1. The CDR3 loop spans 14 amino acids. Germline loops: CDR1 LNHNV, CDR2 YYDKDF (reference sequence). J lost 4 bases, V lost 5 bases, and 4 bases had no gene match.